This TCR beta chain was captured by sequencing in a study of blood T cells in healthy people across ages. The study isolated at least 6 million PBMCs from each sample. A sample-barcoded 5' primer and a J-beta primer mix were used in a second PCR of roughly 7 to 11 cycles. TCRdb called the 5' RACE reads again in MiXCR, with one record for every CDR3 protein. The data contain 600,000 to 650,000 distinct CDR3 sequences, approximately 59% of them seen just once; the ten biggest clones take up over 35%. This clonotype was counted many times. Its antigen is unknown. Study-level findings and limits: PBMCs were not sorted, which prevented a conclusive comparison of naive versus antigen-experienced cells. Older age went with lower TCR beta diversity per million T cells, in a roughly linear way.

Trimming shortened V by 5 bases and J by 3 bases, and 13 bases separated the two germline ends. Germline V CDR1 and CDR2: MNHNS, SASEGT. This CDR3 comprises 14 residues. The sequenced material came from blood. The TCR originated in a man aged 55 to 70 in good health. J is TRBJ1-2 and V is TRBV6-1; D is uncertain. The CDR3 here is CASSSGGEDYGYTF. CDR3 DNA: TGTGCCAGCAGTTCGGGCGGCGAGGACTATGGCTACACCTTC.